This T cell receptor (beta chain) was sequenced during a study of blood T cells in healthy people across ages. Germline loops: CDR1 KGHDR, CDR2 SFDVKD. CDR3 length equals 13 residues. Together with a sample-barcoded 5' primer, a J-beta primer mix was included in a second PCR lasting about 7 to 12 cycles. The template-switch adaptor was a 5' adaptor with 12 random nucleotides. It tagged each cDNA molecule. MiXCR was run by TCRdb on the 5' RACE reads, yielding one entry per CDR3 protein. This sample has 1.5 million or so distinct CDR3 sequences, with approximately 43% found just once. As concerns this clonotype: The junction shows a germline mismatch at one end, possibly a read error.

Source material: blood. The gene calls are TRBV24-1 and TRBJ2-4; 10 bases are a match to TRBD1. The J call may be mistaken, given a closer DNA end match to TRBJ2-7. The receptor's source is a woman aged 18-29 years in good health. CDR3 nucleotides: TGTGGCACCAGTGGACAGGGGGCCTACGAGCAGTACTTC. It codes for CGTSGQGAYEQYF.